This T cell receptor beta chain was captured in a study of T cell responses to AZD1222 COVID-19 vaccine. Study results and caveats: Nearly half of spike-specific TCRs reportedly target unmutated variant regions. Possibly, clonal diversity was underestimated; donors were largely white British and included more females. Just five to seven AZD1222 recipients tested seropositive at baseline.

In the case of this clone: Its matching antigen is unknown.

Here immunoSEQ multiplex PCR was the method, and the copy in TCRdb shows in-frame clones only, minus some. This sample has 150,000 or so clones, with 80% to 95% found just once. The CDR3 consists of 16 residues. Trimming removed 1 base from V and 3 bases from J, with 15 bases in between. From germline, CDR1 is LNHDA and CDR2 SQIVND (reference sequence). Sample: peripheral blood, taken on day 0 of AZD1222 vaccination. This clonotype was sampled from an adult in good health. The V and J genes are TRBV19 and TRBJ1-2; D is perhaps TRBD1 (6 bases). The CDR3 DNA follows: TGTGCCAGTAGTATAGGGCGCCGGGGGCAGGACTATGGCTACACCTTC. Protein: CASSIGRRGQDYGYTF.